This TCR beta chain originates from a study of persistence of HIV-infected CD4 T cells. Overall study results and limits: Compared with CD3/CD28-stimulated cells, CMV- and Gag-responding cells showed lower TCRbeta richness. Within sorted populations, more oligoclonal TCRs accompanied more oligoclonal proviruses.

CDR1 MNHEY and CDR2 SVGAGI come from the germline V gene. The CDR3 contains 14 residues. The V end was cut by 7 bases, the J end by 8 bases, with 18 bases between. Sequencing used immunoSEQ version 4 in survey mode. Some clones are missing from TCRdb's copy, which holds only in-frame ones; the method was immunoSEQ multiplex PCR. Found here are just under 20,000 clones, around 78% of them singletons; the top ten hold 6% to 7%. The stimulus was lysate of CMV-infected fibroblasts, about 10 ug/mL. Sorting selected CD4+ T cells upregulating both CD40 ligand and CD69. For at least 4 years, plasma HIV-1 RNA was undetectable (<50 copies/mL). Inclusion required CMV-positive serology and CD4+ counts above 400 cells/uL. As concerns this clone: Antigen unknown.

The sequence was collected from an adult man with HIV who was CMV-seropositive. The gene calls are TRBV6-5 and TRBJ1-5; maybe TRBD1 (5 bases). The sample in question was CD4+ T cells sorted from PBMCs after approximately 18-hour stimulation, obtained from a patient who received antiretroviral therapy. Written as DNA, the CDR3 is TGTGCCAGCACTTCTCCGGGACGGTGGGAGCCCCAGCATTTT. Translated: CASTSPGRWEPQHF.